This T cell receptor beta chain was sequenced for a study of cytomegalovirus exposure and HLA in healthy donors. Study-level background: The Caucasian-associated ancestry cluster held under 90% of some 420 genotyped donors.

This PCR relied on a set of 60 Vbeta primers and 13 Jbeta primers. Sequenced by immunoSEQ multiplex PCR; TCRdb stores in-frame clones only, minus some. Across about 200,000 clones, the top ten clones capture approximately 0.74% of the sample. V was cut by 2 bases and J by 0 bases, with 11 bases left in between. The CDR3 is 16 residues long. The chain uses TRBV23-1 and TRBJ1-3; D may be TRBD1 (6 bases). TRBV23-1 is noted as an ORF with a role that remains uncertain. This receptor was obtained from a boy aged 5-17 years in good health and CMV-seronegative. Input material: PBMCs. The DNA for the CDR3 is TGCGCCAGCAGTCAACCAAGGACAGTCTCTGGAAACACCATATATTTT. Protein: CASSQPRTVSGNTIYF.